The sequence of this T cell receptor (beta chain) was determined in a study of control samples from healthy donors and cancer patients. TCRdb's table, derived via immunoSEQ multiplex PCR, lists solely in-frame clones and lacks some. The sample holds 140,000 or so clones, roughly 94% seen once. Germline CDR1 and CDR2: MGHRA and YSYEKL. There are 13 residues in the CDR3. V lost 4 bases to trimming and J lost 11 bases; unmatched junction nucleotides: 9. The chain has TRBV4-1 and TRBJ1-1, with 8 bases aligning to TRBD1. The receptor was isolated from a man in his fifties or sixties with colorectal cancer. Sequences were obtained from PBMCs. CDR3 region: CASSRIQGEKAFF. The CDR3 coding sequence is TGCGCCAGCAGCCGTATACAGGGGGAGAAGGCTTTCTTT.